The clone carrying this T cell receptor (beta chain) came up once. Clones were sequenced by immunoSEQ multiplex PCR, and TCRdb holds only the in-frame ones, with some missing. Of about 440,000 clones listed, approximately 90% are singletons. The data originate from a study of blood T cell repertoires in COVID-19. Study context: Samples of COVID-19 (acute and convalescent) were obtained from the United States, Italy and Spain. The analysed material was cDNA or gDNA that came from T cells, B-cell-depleted T cells, or PBMCs.

Cohort allocation depended upon clinical history that participants reported. Germline-derived CDR1 and CDR2 are MRHNA and SNTAGT. With 2 bases removed from V and 10 bases from J, the gap between germline ends came to 9 bases. CDR3 length: 13 residues. Sample: PBMCs or T cells enriched from blood (not recorded which). The chain combines TRBV6-4 with TRBJ1-6; no firm D call. The clonotype originates from a woman younger than 35 with acute COVID-19. Written as DNA, the CDR3 is TGTGCCAGCAGTGACCAACTAGAATCACCCCTCCACTTT. Its translation: CASSDQLESPLHF.